The 29 T cell receptor beta chains below were found in one sample sequenced in a study of beta chain features in type 1 diabetes. Sequencing targeted expressed TCRB transcripts, as all isolated RNA had been reverse transcribed. Assay: immunoSEQ multiplex PCR; the TCRdb copy retains only in-frame clones and omits some. The sample lists a few hundred thousand clones; around 16% were seen once. The sequenced sample was naive CD4+ T cells from blood. The receptors were gathered from a woman between 18 and 30 years old in good health.

The V gene is TRBV5-6, the J gene TRBJ1-2; 9 bases map to TRBD1. The CDR3 runs to 15 residues. The germline CDR1 and CDR2 sequences are SGHDT and YYEEEE. J was trimmed by 7 bases and V by 0 bases; bases with no gene match: 7. This chain's CDR3 is CASSLARTGVSGYTF. CDR3 DNA: TGTGCCAGCAGCTTGGCACGGACAGGGGTCTCTGGCTACACCTTC.

This clone was counted only a few times. The rearrangement links TRBV30 to TRBJ2-7, with 9 bases aligning to TRBD1. This CDR3 region has 15 residues. Germline V gene data show CDR1 as GTSNPN and CDR2 as SVGIG (reference sequence). Trimming at V came to 2 bases and at J to 4 bases, leaving 9 bases not matched to a gene. CDR3 in amino acids: CAWSLTGTGTYEQYF. The CDR3 DNA sequence: TGTGCCTGGAGTTTAACCGGGACAGGGACTTACGAGCAGTACTTC.

In this sample, this clone turned up a few times. This rearrangement joins TRBV2 to TRBJ2-7; D perhaps matches TRBD2 (5 bases). V lost 7 bases, J lost 2 bases, and 12 bases lay in between. CDR3 length: 13 residues. Per germline, CDR1 SNHLY and CDR2 FYNNEI. Here the CDR3 DNA reads TGTGCCAGCAAGAGGGTCGGAACCTACGAGCAGTACTTC. This sequence encodes CASKRVGTYEQYF.

As regards this clone: At one boundary the junction diverges from the germline segment, which might be a read error. The chain recombines TRBV9 with TRBJ2-7; 7 bases align to TRBD2. Germline V gene data show CDR1 as SGDLS and CDR2 as YYNGEE. The CDR3 is 14 amino acids. For the CDR3, the DNA is TGTGCCAGCAGCGTAGACCCTGCGGGGGACGGGCTCTTATTC. It codes for CASSVDPAGDGLLF.

The chain carries TRBV5-6 and TRBJ2-3, with 14 nucleotides matching TRBD2. The V gene end was trimmed by 4 bases and the J gene end by 5 bases; junction bases not matched to a gene: 3. Germline V lookup: CDR1 SGHDT, CDR2 YYEEEE. The CDR3 sequence is 15 residues long. The CDR3 sequence: CASSGTSGSVDTQYF. The CDR3 DNA is TGTGCCAGCAGCGGGACTAGCGGGAGTGTAGATACGCAGTATTTT. The full variable domain, with the rest looked up from reference TRBV5-6 and TRBJ2-3, is DAGVTQSPTHLIKTRGQQVTLRCSPKSGHDTVSWYQQALGQGPQFIFQYYEEEERQRGNFPDRFSGHQFPNYSSELNVNALLLGDSALYLCASSGTSGSVDTQYFGPGTRLTVL.

The chain couples TRBV27 to TRBJ1-1, with 9 bases identical to TRBD1. The CDR3 runs 17 residues. Germline V gene data show CDR1 as MNHEY and CDR2 as SMNVEV (reference sequence). Unmatched junction bases numbered 10, after V lost 5 bases and J lost 0 bases. The CDR3 is CASSPDRGRWMNTEAFF. Written as DNA, the CDR3 is TGTGCCAGCAGTCCGGACAGGGGAAGATGGATGAACACTGAAGCTTTCTTT.

The chain uses TRBV5-1 and TRBJ2-3; D remains unclear. The CDR3 sequence is 16 residues long. The V gene's germline CDR1 is SGHRS and CDR2 YFSETQ. V dropped 4 bases and J dropped 2 bases, with 17 bases sitting between them. The CDR3 nucleotides are TGCGCCAGCAGCGAAGAACAGCTACCCCTCACAGATACGCAGTATTTT. This codes for CASSEEQLPLTDTQYF.

Only a few counts were recorded for this clone. The chain combines TRBV10-2 with TRBJ2-7, with TRBD2 matching over 10 bases. The J segment lost 2 bases and the V segment lost 5 bases, leaving 0 bases of the junction unmatched. The CDR3 runs to 13 residues. Germline V CDR1 and CDR2: WSHSY, SAAADI. The CDR3 nucleotides are TGCGCCAGCAGTAGCGGGAGGGCCTACGAGCAGTACTTC. It codes for CASSSGRAYEQYF.

The chain carries TRBV7-9 and TRBJ2-5, with D uncertain. The CDR3 extends over 14 amino acids. Trimming took 4 bases from V and 5 from J, leaving 14 bases between them. Looked up from germline, CDR1 is SEHNR and CDR2 is FQNEAQ (reference sequence). This chain's CDR3 is CASSWSDPGETQYF. CDR3 bases: TGTGCCAGCAGCTGGTCTGATCCCGGGGAGACCCAGTACTTC.

This clone was seen just once. This chain links TRBV18 with TRBJ2-2; the D is unclear. CDR3 length: 15 amino acids. The V gene's germline CDR1 is KGHSH and CDR2 LQKENI. Trimming shortened V by 3 bases and J by 1 base, and 9 bases separated the two germline ends. Here the CDR3 DNA reads TGTGCCAGCTCACCCCTGACGGGGAACACCGGGGAGCTGTTTTTT. Its translation is CASSPLTGNTGELFF.

The chain uses TRBV4-1 and TRBJ2-2; D call uncertain. The CDR3 totals 15 residues. Germline assignment: CDR1 MGHRA and CDR2 YSYEKL. The V gene lost 0 bases and the J gene lost 3 bases, with 8 bases spanning the gap. The CDR3, as DNA: TGCGCCAGCAGCCAAGATGACACTTACACCGGGGAGCTGTTTTTT. Protein: CASSQDDTYTGELFF.

This clone occurred a few times. The rearrangement links TRBV27 to TRBJ2-7, with no clear D. Germline V gene data show CDR1 as MNHEY and CDR2 as SMNVEV (reference sequence). The V end was cut by 4 bases, the J end by 0 bases, with 10 bases between. CDR3 length: 14 amino acids. CDR3 loop: CASSWSRSSYEQYF. In DNA form, the CDR3 reads TGTGCCAGCAGTTGGTCCAGGTCCTCCTACGAGCAGTACTTC.

The chain recombines TRBV7-9 with TRBJ1-3, with D hard to call. Germline values: CDR1 SEHNR, CDR2 FQNEAQ (reference sequence). Trimming left V 6 bases short and J 8 bases short, with 11 bases between. CDR3 length: 12 residues. The CDR3 sequence: CASSPRGDTIYF. DNA of the CDR3: TGTGCCAGCAGTCCTCGCGGAGACACCATATATTTT.

There are a few counts of this clone. This rearrangement joins TRBV20-1 to TRBJ1-1; D might be TRBD1 (5 bases). The CDR3 length is 11 residues. The germline CDR1 and CDR2 sequences are DFQATT and SNEGSKA (reference sequence). Trimming stripped 3 bases from V and 7 bases from J, with 9 bases between. The CDR3 reads CSARGGIEAFF. The CDR3 DNA reads TGCAGTGCTAGGGGGGGGATTGAAGCTTTCTTT.

The V and J genes are TRBV11-2 and TRBJ2-5; the match to TRBD2 covers 11 bases. This CDR3 is 16 amino acids long. V shed 1 base, J shed 5 bases, and the junction held 6 bases outside the gene matches. In germline, CDR1 is SGHAT, CDR2 FQNNGV. DNA of the CDR3: TGTGCCAGCAGCTTAGTAGCGGGAGGGCCATACGAGACCCAGTACTTC. Protein: CASSLVAGGPYETQYF.

This chain uses TRBV4-3 with TRBJ2-1, with 7 bases aligning to TRBD2. Per the germline V gene, CDR1 is LGHNA and CDR2 is YSLEER. This CDR3 comprises 16 residues. Losses at the gene ends were 4 bases for V and 4 bases for J; bases not matched to a gene: 10. The CDR3 nucleotides are TGCGCCAGCAGCCCCGCGCCGAGCGGGATTTACAATGAGCAGTTCTTC. The encoded protein is CASSPAPSGIYNEQFF.

This clone was recorded a few times. The gene calls are TRBV9 and TRBJ2-2, with 7 bases identical to TRBD1. The trim removed 4 bases at V and 4 bases at J, leaving 7 bases unmatched. CDR3 length: 15 amino acids. Germline loops: CDR1 SGDLS, CDR2 YYNGEE. For the CDR3, the DNA is TGTGCCAGCAGCTCCCACCGGACAGGCACCGGGGAGCTGTTTTTT. It translates to CASSSHRTGTGELFF.

The V call is TRBV6-5, the J call TRBJ1-2, with a tentative D call TRBD1 (5 bases). The CDR3 length is 14 residues. Germline CDR1 and CDR2: MNHEY and SVGAGI. V lost 0 bases and J 2 bases, leaving 7 bases between the germline ends. CDR3 in amino acids: CASSYSPGNYGYTF. For the CDR3, the DNA is TGTGCCAGCAGTTACTCGCCAGGGAACTATGGCTACACCTTC.

The chain uses TRBV4-3 and TRBJ2-2; D might be TRBD1 (6 bases). There are 16 residues in the CDR3. V lost 2 bases to trimming and J lost 4 bases, with 14 bases between them. Per germline, CDR1 LGHNA and CDR2 YSLEER. In DNA, the CDR3 is TGCGCCAGCAGCCAAAGACAGGCTTTGAGCACCGGGGAGCTGTTTTTT. Its translation is CASSQRQALSTGELFF.

This clone was detected only a few times. CDR3 in DNA: TGTGCCAGCAGCGTAGCGGGGGACTACACAGATACGCAGTATTTT. It translates to CASSVAGDYTDTQYF. V gene TRBV9 combines with J gene TRBJ2-3; the match to TRBD2 covers 7 bases. The germline V gene has CDR1 SGDLS and CDR2 YYNGEE. Trimming took 0 bases from V and 2 from J; bases not matched to a gene: 3. This CDR3 is built from 15 residues. The variable domain in full, with the rest retrieved from reference TRBV9 and TRBJ2-3, is DSGVTQTPKHLITATGQRVTLRCSPRSGDLSVYWYQQSLDQGLQFLIQYYNGEERAKGNILERFSAQQFPDLHSELNLSSLELGDSALYFCASSVAGDYTDTQYFGPGTRLTVL.

The sample holds a few counts of this clone. V is TRBV5-6 and J is TRBJ1-2; no reliable D call. The length of the CDR3 is 13 residues. Trimming left V 4 bases short and J 10 bases short, with 17 bases between. Germline V CDR1 and CDR2: SGHDT, YYEEEE. Here the CDR3 reads CASSLEGILAYTF. In DNA, the CDR3 is TGTGCCAGCAGCCTCGAGGGAATCTTAGCCTACACCTTC.

The V and J genes are TRBV5-6 and TRBJ1-4; D uncertain. The CDR3 extends over 14 amino acids. Trimming shortened V by 6 bases and J by 5 bases, and 14 bases separated the two germline ends. CDR1 and CDR2 (germline): SGHDT, YYEEEE. CDR3 nucleotide sequence: TGTGCCAGCACCGATCGGGGAGGGAATGAAAAACTGTTTTTT. This translates into CASTDRGGNEKLFF.

This clone appeared a few times. Other DNA sequences in the sample encode the same CDR3. J is TRBJ2-5 and V is TRBV29-1; 9 positions agree with TRBD1. The CDR3 sequence is 12 residues long. V shed 7 bases and J 1 base; nucleotides not matched to a gene: 1. Germline values: CDR1 SQVTM, CDR2 ANQGSEA. The CDR3 coding sequence is TGCAGCGCGGGACAGGGCCAAGAGACCCAGTACTTC. Translating it yields CSAGQGQETQYF.

This clone was picked up a small number of times. The chain is built from TRBV9 and TRBJ2-7; D ambiguous. V lost 4 bases and J lost 6, with 11 bases in between. Germline-derived CDR1 and CDR2 are SGDLS and YYNGEE. CDR3 length equals 12 residues. The CDR3 spells CASSLDTAEQYF. The CDR3, as DNA: TGTGCCAGCAGCCTTGACACGGCCGAGCAGTACTTC. The entire variable domain, with the rest obtained from reference TRBV9 and TRBJ2-7, is as follows: DSGVTQTPKHLITATGQRVTLRCSPRSGDLSVYWYQQSLDQGLQFLIQYYNGEERAKGNILERFSAQQFPDLHSELNLSSLELGDSALYFCASSLDTAEQYFGPGTRLTVT.

A note on this clone: An end of the junction differs from the germline gene, which may be a read error. The rearrangement links TRBV19 to TRBJ2-1; 8 bases fit TRBD2. Germline V lookup: CDR1 LNHDA, CDR2 SQIVND (reference sequence). CDR3 length: 14 amino acids. CDR3 sequence: CASSSGTSRNEQFF. CDR3 coding DNA: TGTGCCAGTAGTTCTGGGACTAGTAGAAATGAGCAATTCTTC.

Comments on this clone: One end of the junction does not line up with germline, which may come from a read error. The chain recombines TRBV7-7 with TRBJ2-1, with 7 bases matching TRBD2. This CDR3 is built from 17 residues. The germline gives CDR1 SSHAT, CDR2 FNYEAQ (reference sequence). CDR3 nucleotides: TGTGCTAGCAGCTTAGCGTTGGTGGCGGGAGTGGCCAATGAGCAGTTCTTC. Translation gives CASSLALVAGVANEQFF.

This sequence joins TRBV30 and TRBJ2-7, with 9 bases that match TRBD1. This CDR3 has 13 amino acids. Germline CDR1 is GTSNPN and CDR2 is SVGIG (reference sequence). With 7 bases clipped from V and 3 bases from J, the junction kept 7 bases outside the gene matches. The CDR3 here is CASYSTGGYEQYF. The CDR3 DNA is TGTGCCTCCTACTCGACAGGGGGCTACGAGCAGTACTTC.

The chain is built from TRBV7-2 and TRBJ2-7, with 7 bases identical to TRBD1. V shed 4 bases and J 4 bases; nucleotides not matched to a gene: 16. The CDR3 has 17 residues. The V gene's germline CDR1 is SGHTA and CDR2 FQGNSA. CDR3 protein: CASSYSTGSLPLYEQYF. The DNA for the CDR3 is TGTGCCAGCAGCTATTCGACAGGGTCTCTTCCTCTGTACGAGCAGTACTTC.

Turning to this clone: This sample also contains other DNA sequences that code for the same CDR3. The chain couples TRBV5-4 to TRBJ2-5; 11 bases are a match to TRBD2. The J segment lost 4 bases and the V segment lost 5 bases, leaving 4 bases of the junction unmatched. The germline V gene encodes CDR1 SGHNT and CDR2 YYREEE (reference sequence). The CDR3 is made up of 14 amino acids. CDR3 protein: CASSFLAGGETQYF. In DNA form, the CDR3 reads TGTGCCAGCAGTTTCCTAGCGGGAGGAGAGACCCAGTACTTC.